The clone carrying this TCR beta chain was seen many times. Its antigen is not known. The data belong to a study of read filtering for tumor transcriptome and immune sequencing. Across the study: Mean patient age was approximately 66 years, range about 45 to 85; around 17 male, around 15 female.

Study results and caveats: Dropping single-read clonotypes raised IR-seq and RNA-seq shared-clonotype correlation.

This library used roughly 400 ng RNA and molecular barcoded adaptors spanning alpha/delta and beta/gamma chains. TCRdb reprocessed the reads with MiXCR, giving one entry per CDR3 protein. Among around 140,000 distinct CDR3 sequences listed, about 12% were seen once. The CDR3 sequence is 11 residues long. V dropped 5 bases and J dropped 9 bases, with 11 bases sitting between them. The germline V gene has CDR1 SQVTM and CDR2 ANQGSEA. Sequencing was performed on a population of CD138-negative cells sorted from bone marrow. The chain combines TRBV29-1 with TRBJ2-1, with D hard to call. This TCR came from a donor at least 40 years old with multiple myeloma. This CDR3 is CSVPDLGEQFF. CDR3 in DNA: TGCAGCGTTCCAGATTTGGGTGAGCAGTTCTTC.